The present T cell receptor beta chain was sequenced within a study of identical twins. This clonotype occurred a few times. All of the donors were Caucasians in good health. TCRdb called the 5' RACE reads again in MiXCR, with one record for every CDR3 protein. The table lists some 790,000 distinct CDR3 sequences, 15% to 20% of them singletons. The CDR3 has 14 residues. V was clipped by 4 bases and J by 2 bases; unmatched bases: 4. CDR1 is SGDLS and CDR2 is YYNGEE in the germline V gene. In addition, the sample was reused for a study of T cells expressing NK-cell markers. That study reports: Also leading the CD3+CD56-NKG2C+ fraction in a few donors were these clonotypes.

The receptor comes from a woman aged 18-30 years in good health. Sample: PBMCs. The chain is built from TRBV9 and TRBJ2-5; 8 bases fit TRBD1. CDR3 DNA: TGTGCCAGCAGCCCAGGGGACAGGCAAGAGACCCAGTACTTC. Its translation is CASSPGDRQETQYF.